This entry is about one TCR beta chain. Its target is unknown. These data come from a study of PD-L1 blockade in urothelial cancer. Whole-study context: Counts from blood samples showed a median of approximately 150,000 T cells.

Synthetic analogs of TCR templates were spiked into every PCR. TCRdb's table, derived via immunoSEQ multiplex PCR, lists solely in-frame clones and lacks some. The sample consists of 70,000 to 95,000 clones, 70% to 90% of them appearing once. Study results and caveats: Pretreatment TCR clonality in blood under the median foretold superior survival.

Time point of the sample: pretreatment peripheral blood. Patients were living with locally advanced or metastatic urothelial carcinoma. Here the sequenced sample was PBMCs, taken around atezolizumab (anti-PD-L1) treatment. The receptor was isolated from a woman older than 75 with urothelial cancer.

Written as DNA, the CDR3 is TGTGCCAGCAGCTTAGGACTAGCGGGAGTCCCCTCCTACGAGCAGTACTTC. Its translation is CASSLGLAGVPSYEQYF. The chain carries TRBV7-9 and TRBJ2-7; TRBD2 matches at 12 bases. The germline V gene has CDR1 SEHNR and CDR2 FQNEAQ (reference sequence). The CDR3 has 17 residues. V lost 1 base to trimming and J lost 0 bases; unmatched junction nucleotides: 4.